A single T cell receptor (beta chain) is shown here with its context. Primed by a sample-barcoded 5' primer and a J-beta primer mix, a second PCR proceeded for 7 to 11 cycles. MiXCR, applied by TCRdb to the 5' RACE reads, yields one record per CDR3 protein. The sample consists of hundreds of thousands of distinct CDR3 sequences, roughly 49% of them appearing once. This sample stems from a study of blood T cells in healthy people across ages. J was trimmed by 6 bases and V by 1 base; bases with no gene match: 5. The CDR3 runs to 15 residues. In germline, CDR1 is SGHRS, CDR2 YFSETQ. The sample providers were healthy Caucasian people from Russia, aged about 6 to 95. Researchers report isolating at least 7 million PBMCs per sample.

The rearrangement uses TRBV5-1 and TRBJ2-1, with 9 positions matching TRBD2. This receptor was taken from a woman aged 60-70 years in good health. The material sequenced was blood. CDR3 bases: TGCGCCAGCAGCTTGCCTAGCGGGGATGTCAATGAGCAGTTCTTC. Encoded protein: CASSLPSGDVNEQFF.